A single sample is the source of the 15 T cell receptor beta chains below, sequenced in a study of cytomegalovirus exposure and HLA in healthy donors. Use of 60 Vbeta and 13 Jbeta primers characterized the PCR. Repertoires were generated with immunoSEQ multiplex PCR, while TCRdb's copy carries only in-frame clones and drops some. The sample shows around 99,000 clones, about 80% of them seen only once. What was sequenced was PBMCs. The receptors were sampled from a man aged 30 to 39 in good health and CMV-seropositive.

Only one count was recorded for this clone. The chain joins TRBV5-4 to TRBJ1-4, with D possibly TRBD1 on 5 matching bases. Germline V CDR1 and CDR2: SGHNT, YYREEE (reference sequence). The CDR3 covers 17 residues. V lost 4 bases and J lost 0, with 16 bases in between. In DNA, the CDR3 is TGTGCCAGCAGCCGAGGCCCCAGGGCTTCAACTAATGAAAAACTGTTTTTT. Translated: CASSRGPRASTNEKLFF.

In DNA, the CDR3 is TGTGCCAGCAGCGTAGTCTCACAGGGAGTGGGTAGTGAAGCTTTCTTT. Residues: CASSVVSQGVGSEAFF. The chain couples TRBV7-9 to TRBJ1-1, with D perhaps matching TRBD1 (6 bases). CDR1 is SEHNR and CDR2 is FQNEAQ in the germline V gene (reference sequence). This CDR3 is 16 amino acids long. Trimming shortened V by 5 bases and J by 7 bases, and 23 bases separated the two germline ends.

With regard to this clone: Its ends do not fully match the called genes, so a read error is possible. V and J are TRBV7-7 and TRBJ2-5, with 8 nucleotides matching TRBD1. CDR1 is SSHAT and CDR2 is FNYEAQ in the germline V gene (reference sequence). The CDR3 is made up of 14 amino acids. The CDR3 region is CASSKDRVGETQYF. The CDR3 nucleotides read TGTGCTAGCAGCAAGGACAGGGTTGGAGAGACCCAGTACTTC.

The chain recombines TRBV27 with TRBJ1-5; maybe TRBD1 (6 bases). The CDR3 length is 15 residues. Trimming stripped 5 bases from V and 1 base from J, with 12 bases between. CDR1 MNHEY and CDR2 SMNVEV come from the germline V gene (reference sequence). CDR3 region: CASSTTGSSNQPQHF. The CDR3 region has the DNA TGTGCCAGCAGTACCACAGGGTCGAGCAATCAGCCCCAGCATTTT.

The chain is built from TRBV5-1 and TRBJ1-4; no clear D gene. The CDR3 runs to 15 residues. Germline V CDR1 and CDR2: SGHRS, YFSETQ. Trimming removed 4 bases from V and 0 bases from J, with 10 bases in between. Here the CDR3 reads CASSTALATNEKLFF. The CDR3 DNA is TGCGCCAGCAGCACAGCCCTTGCAACTAATGAAAAACTGTTTTTT.

This rearrangement joins TRBV7-9 to TRBJ2-3; tentative D call: TRBD1 (6 bases). V was trimmed by 7 bases and J by 2 bases, leaving 16 bases between them. The germline V gene has CDR1 SEHNR and CDR2 FQNEAQ (reference sequence). The CDR3 totals 15 residues. The CDR3 nucleotides read TGTGCCAGCACCCCAGGGACACCTCTCACAGATACGCAGTATTTT. Translating it yields CASTPGTPLTDTQYF.

The chain combines TRBV4-1 with TRBJ2-3, with 9 nucleotides matching TRBD2. The CDR3 sequence is 17 residues long. Germline V gives CDR1 MGHRA, CDR2 YSYEKL. The ends lost 4 bases at V and 5 bases at J; junction bases unmatched: 13. This CDR3 reads CASSLGGDSGGVDTQYF. The CDR3 bases are TGCGCCAGCAGCCTCGGCGGGGATAGCGGGGGCGTAGATACGCAGTATTTT.

This chain links TRBV6-5 with TRBJ2-5; 11 positions match TRBD2. CDR1 and CDR2 (germline): MNHEY, SVGAGI. Germline trimming cut 6 bases from V and 5 bases from J; bases unmatched to any gene: 8. This CDR3 contains 15 residues. CDR3 sequence (DNA): TGTGCCAGCAGCCGTTCTAGCGGGGGGCTGGAGACCCAGTACTTC. This gives the protein CASSRSSGGLETQYF.

The chain links TRBV6-1 to TRBJ2-7, with 7 bases that match TRBD1. The CDR3 consists of 15 residues. With V trimmed by 6 bases and J by 1 base, 9 bases remained unmatched. The germline V gene has CDR1 MNHNS and CDR2 SASEGT. The CDR3 DNA reads as TGTGCCAGCAGCTCCCAAGGGGACAGATCCTACGAGCAGTACTTC. It translates to CASSSQGDRSYEQYF.

This chain links TRBV19 with TRBJ2-7, with TRBD2 matching over 7 bases. This CDR3 is 14 amino acids long. Germline V gene lookup returns CDR1 LNHDA and CDR2 SQIVND (reference sequence). V shed 3 bases and J 3 bases; nucleotides not matched to a gene: 5. CDR3 amino acids: CASSIVGRDYEQYF. The CDR3 DNA is TGTGCCAGTAGTATTGTGGGGAGGGACTACGAGCAGTACTTC.

V usage is TRBV4-2 and J usage is TRBJ2-3, with TRBD2 identical over 9 bases. The germline V gene encodes CDR1 LGHNA and CDR2 YNFKEQ. The trim removed 4 bases at V and 0 bases at J, leaving 11 bases unmatched. This CDR3 is built from 18 residues. In DNA, the CDR3 is TGTGCCAGCAGCCGTAGGCCTTTAGCGGGGGCGAGCACAGATACGCAGTATTTT. Its translation: CASSRRPLAGASTDTQYF.

The DNA of the CDR3 is TGTGCCAGCAGCGTAGTGGGGGAGGGGAACACTGAAGCTTTCTTT. Translation gives CASSVVGEGNTEAFF. This rearrangement joins TRBV9 to TRBJ1-1; D is perhaps TRBD1 (5 bases). Germline values: CDR1 SGDLS, CDR2 YYNGEE. This CDR3 region has 15 residues. V gave up 0 bases and J gave up 1 base, with 10 bases separating them.

CDR3 sequence (DNA): TGTGCCAGCAGCTTCGACTTTTCCCTTCCCCTCCACTTT. Its protein is CASSFDFSLPLHF. The gene calls are TRBV7-8 and TRBJ1-6; D is uncertain. CDR3 length: 13 residues. Germline V lookup: CDR1 SGHVS, CDR2 FQNEAQ. V lost 3 bases to trimming and J lost 13 bases, with 13 bases between them.

The table lists this clone with a few counts. This rearrangement joins TRBV9 to TRBJ1-6; D is undetermined. CDR3 length: 13 residues. Germline CDR1 and CDR2: SGDLS and YYNGEE. Deletions cut 0 bases from V and 6 bases from J, with 4 bases between. The CDR3 region has the DNA TGTGCCAGCAGCGTAGCTCTTAATTCACCCCTCCACTTT. Translating gives CASSVALNSPLHF.

The chain uses TRBV18 and TRBJ1-1, with unresolved D. CDR1 is KGHSH and CDR2 is LQKENI in the germline V gene. The CDR3 length is 15 residues. Trimming removed 1 base at V and 1 base at J, with 10 bases between. CDR3 sequence: CASSPLLQKNTEAFF. CDR3 bases: TGTGCCAGCTCACCACTATTGCAGAAGAACACTGAAGCTTTCTTT.